The 28 T cell receptor beta chains below all came from one sample that was sequenced in a study of blood T cell repertoires in COVID-19. Profiled with immunoSEQ multiplex PCR; TCRdb holds only in-frame clones, not every one. The table lists 110,000 to 150,000 clones, 82% of them singletons. Sequencing was performed on peripheral blood. The receptors come from a woman over 75 with acute or convalescent COVID-19.

This chain connects TRBV6-1 to TRBJ2-5; tentatively, D is TRBD1 (6 bases). Germline V gene data show CDR1 as MNHNS and CDR2 as SASEGT. The V gene lost 1 base and the J gene lost 6 bases, with 15 bases spanning the gap. The CDR3 extends over 15 amino acids. CDR3 nucleotide sequence: TGTGCCAGCAGTGAAGTTGTACTAGGGGGTAAGACCCAGTACTTC. Residues: CASSEVVLGGKTQYF.

This chain joins TRBV30 and TRBJ2-5, with 12 bases fitting TRBD1. There are 16 residues in the CDR3. Germline lookup yields CDR1 GTSNPN and CDR2 SVGIG (reference sequence). V shed 3 bases and J 5 bases; nucleotides not matched to a gene: 10. The CDR3 loop is CAWSAGTGGSGETQYF. Written as DNA, the CDR3 is TGTGCCTGGAGCGCAGGGACAGGGGGCAGCGGGGAGACCCAGTACTTC.

The V gene is TRBV4-1, the J gene TRBJ1-1, with a tentative D call TRBD1 (6 bases). The CDR3 is 16 amino acids. V lost 0 bases and J 10 bases, leaving 21 bases between the germline ends. The germline CDR1 and CDR2 sequences are MGHRA and YSYEKL. This chain's CDR3 is CASSQDQLVGGVGAFF. For the CDR3, the DNA is TGCGCCAGCAGCCAAGATCAGTTGGTTGGGGGCGTCGGAGCTTTCTTT.

This clone has only one observation. The V call is TRBV4-1, the J call TRBJ2-5, with a tentative D call TRBD2 (5 bases). Germline V gene lookup returns CDR1 MGHRA and CDR2 YSYEKL. This CDR3 comprises 13 residues. Between the trimmed V and J ends, which lost 4 bases and 4 bases, there was a span of 10 bases. CDR3 residues: CASSLGLAETQYF. The CDR3 DNA follows: TGCGCCAGCAGCCTCGGGCTAGCAGAGACCCAGTACTTC.

This rearrangement joins TRBV19 to TRBJ1-2; possibly TRBD1 for D (6 bases). The CDR3 loop spans 14 amino acids. Trimming left V 4 bases short and J 7 bases short, with 16 bases between. The germline V gene has CDR1 LNHDA and CDR2 SQIVND (reference sequence). This CDR3 is CASSRELTGSGYTF. The CDR3 nucleotides are TGTGCCAGTAGTAGAGAATTGACAGGCTCTGGCTACACCTTC.

The CDR3 DNA is TGTGCCAGCAGCCCTTCGGATGCGGGTCACTATGGCTACACCTTC. It codes for CASSPSDAGHYGYTF. The chain employs TRBV16 and TRBJ1-2, with unresolved D. Trimming removed 4 bases from V and 3 bases from J, with 15 bases in between. In germline, CDR1 is KGHSY, CDR2 FQNENV. This CDR3 has 15 amino acids.

V gene TRBV2 combines with J gene TRBJ2-5; 8 bases align to TRBD2. CDR1 SNHLY and CDR2 FYNNEI come from the germline V gene. The CDR3 loop spans 15 amino acids. The V gene end was trimmed by 3 bases and the J gene end by 1 base; junction bases not matched to a gene: 4. CDR3 in DNA: TGTGCCAGCAGTGATCCCGGGAGGGGCCAAGAGACCCAGTACTTC. Amino acid sequence: CASSDPGRGQETQYF.

V usage is TRBV28 and J usage is TRBJ2-1, with TRBD2 matching 9 bases. This CDR3 contains 14 residues. Germline V gives CDR1 MDHEN, CDR2 SYDVKM. The V and J ends lost 4 bases and 6 bases, in that order; junction bases with no gene match: 4. The CDR3: CASSWRGGVNEQFF. The CDR3, as DNA: TGTGCCAGCAGTTGGCGGGGGGGCGTCAATGAGCAGTTCTTC. Complete variable domain (other parts from reference TRBV28 and TRBJ2-1): DVKVTQSSRYLVKRTGEKVFLECVQDMDHENMFWYRQDPGLGLRLIYFSYDVKMKEKGDIPEGYSVSREKKERFSLILESASTNQTSMYLCASSWRGGVNEQFFGPGTRLTVL.

The DNA of the CDR3 is TGTGCCAGCAGCTTAGGGAGACAGGGGTACTATGGCTACACCTTC. Translated, it gives CASSLGRQGYYGYTF. This chain links TRBV7-8 with TRBJ1-2; 8 bases map to TRBD1. J was trimmed by 3 bases and V by 1 base; bases with no gene match: 4. The CDR3 totals 15 residues. CDR1 is SGHVS, CDR2 FQNEAQ, per germline.

This sequence joins TRBV7-2 and TRBJ2-5; no firm D call. Looked up from germline, CDR1 is SGHTA and CDR2 is FQGNSA. Trimming took off 5 bases at V and 7 bases at J, with 11 bases between the two ends. This CDR3 comprises 12 residues. CDR3 loop: CASSSYFGTQYF. The CDR3 DNA reads TGTGCCAGCAGCAGCTACTTCGGGACCCAGTACTTC. Variable domain in full (rest from reference TRBV7-2 and TRBJ2-5): GAGVSQSPSNKVTEKGKDVELRCDPISGHTALYWYRQSLGQGLEFLIYFQGNSAPDKSGLPSDRFSAERTGGSVSTLTIQRTQQEDSAVYLCASSSYFGTQYFGPGTRLLVL.

The chain has TRBV5-1 and TRBJ1-3; possible D gene TRBD1, 5 bases. The CDR3 contains 13 residues. V gave up 5 bases and J gave up 5 bases, with 11 bases separating them. Per the germline V gene, CDR1 is SGHRS and CDR2 is YFSETQ. CDR3 DNA sequence: TGCGCCAGCAGTCAGGGTGAGCGAAACACCATATATTTT. This sequence encodes CASSQGERNTIYF.

The CDR3 sequence is CASSIVGGPGEQYF. The CDR3 DNA reads as TGTGCCAGTAGTATTGTGGGAGGGCCCGGCGAGCAGTACTTC. This chain uses TRBV19 with TRBJ2-7; 7 bases are a match to TRBD2. The CDR3 is 14 residues long. The germline V gene has CDR1 LNHDA and CDR2 SQIVND (reference sequence). The V gene end was trimmed by 3 bases and the J gene end by 6 bases; junction bases not matched to a gene: 8.

V usage is TRBV29-1 and J usage is TRBJ1-1; D unclear. The CDR3 totals 11 residues. The V end lost 8 bases, the J end lost 1 base, and 8 bases lay between the germline ends. Germline-derived CDR1 and CDR2 are SQVTM and ANQGSEA. The CDR3: CSTGRNTEAFF. Here the CDR3 DNA reads TGCAGCACGGGCCGGAACACTGAAGCTTTCTTT.

This chain connects TRBV24-1 to TRBJ2-7; maybe TRBD1 (5 bases). Trimming took 4 bases from V and 7 from J, leaving 13 bases between them. This CDR3 spans 13 amino acids. Germline V lookup: CDR1 KGHDR, CDR2 SFDVKD. The CDR3 DNA is TGTGCCACCAGTGAACCGTCGGCAGGGGAGCAGTACTTC. Its translation is CATSEPSAGEQYF.

This clone was seen more than once but under ten times. The rearrangement uses TRBV5-5 and TRBJ2-7; TRBD1 matches at 8 bases. CDR3 length: 14 residues. Germline CDR1 SGHKS, CDR2 YYEKEE (reference sequence). V shed 0 bases and J 2 bases; nucleotides not matched to a gene: 1. CDR3 protein: CASSLDRGTYEQYF. In DNA form, the CDR3 reads TGTGCCAGCAGCTTGGACAGGGGGACCTACGAGCAGTACTTC.

The chain combines TRBV28 with TRBJ2-7, with D possibly matching TRBD1 (5 bases). V was pared by 6 bases and J by 0 bases, with 24 bases between. The CDR3 runs to 18 residues. CDR1 is MDHEN and CDR2 is SYDVKM in the germline V gene. The DNA for the CDR3 is TGTGCCAGCAGACAAGGGGTGGGTTCTCGGGCTCGCTCCTACGAGCAGTACTTC. Residues: CASRQGVGSRARSYEQYF. Full variable domain (rest looked up from reference TRBV28 and TRBJ2-7): DVKVTQSSRYLVKRTGEKVFLECVQDMDHENMFWYRQDPGLGLRLIYFSYDVKMKEKGDIPEGYSVSREKKERFSLILESASTNQTSMYLCASRQGVGSRARSYEQYFGPGTRLTVT.

The V call is TRBV20-1, the J call TRBJ2-1; D may be TRBD1 (5 bases). CDR3 length: 12 residues. Trimming removed 3 bases from V and 6 bases from J, with 9 bases in between. Germline values: CDR1 DFQATT, CDR2 SNEGSKA (reference sequence). Here the CDR3 DNA reads TGCAGTGCTAGTTTACAGGTCAATGAGCAGTTCTTC. It yields the protein CSASLQVNEQFF.

A single count supports this clone. V gene TRBV5-4 combines with J gene TRBJ2-1; possible D gene TRBD2, 5 bases. This CDR3 has 18 residues. Germline loops: CDR1 SGHNT, CDR2 YYREEE (reference sequence). The V gene lost 4 bases and the J gene lost 5 bases, with 25 bases spanning the gap. CDR3 sequence: CASSDFGVLGIKHNEQFF. CDR3 nucleotide sequence: TGTGCCAGCAGCGATTTCGGGGTCTTGGGAATTAAACACAATGAGCAGTTCTTC.

This clone has only one observation. This rearrangement joins TRBV10-3 to TRBJ2-7, with 10 nucleotides matching TRBD1. CDR1 and CDR2 from the germline V gene are ENHRY and SYGVKD. The J segment lost 4 bases and the V segment lost 6 bases, leaving 9 bases of the junction unmatched. The CDR3 spans 15 residues. The DNA for the CDR3 is TGTGCCATCAGGGTCCCGACAGGGGGCGGATACGAGCAGTACTTC. As protein: CAIRVPTGGGYEQYF.

This chain joins TRBV5-1 and TRBJ1-2, with TRBD1 identical over 7 bases. The CDR3 length is 15 residues. Germline V gives CDR1 SGHRS, CDR2 YFSETQ. J was trimmed by 7 bases and V by 0 bases; bases with no gene match: 9. For the CDR3, the DNA is TGCGCCAGCAGCTTGGATCGTAGGGCAGGGGGTGGCTACACCTTC. Encoded protein: CASSLDRRAGGGYTF.

This chain joins TRBV7-9 and TRBJ1-5; D is perhaps TRBD1 (5 bases). The CDR3 sequence is 14 residues long. Looked up from germline, CDR1 is SEHNR and CDR2 is FQNEAQ (reference sequence). V lost 3 bases, J lost 9 bases, and 15 bases lay in between. CDR3 in amino acids: CASSLAWGPRPQHF. CDR3 in DNA: TGTGCCAGCAGCTTGGCCTGGGGCCCCAGGCCCCAGCATTTT.

This clone has a handful of counts. The rearrangement uses TRBV7-7 and TRBJ2-1; D perhaps matches TRBD1 (7 bases). V shed 5 bases and J shed 10 bases, with 15 bases lying between them. Germline V CDR1 and CDR2: SSHAT, FNYEAQ (reference sequence). This CDR3 contains 13 residues. The CDR3 region has the DNA TGTGCCAGCAGCGCCTCAGGGGGAGGCGAGCAGTTCTTC. Its protein is CASSASGGGEQFF.

The chain joins TRBV2 to TRBJ2-1, with a weak D call TRBD2 (5 bases). There are 15 residues in the CDR3. V lost 4 bases and J 6 bases, leaving 16 bases between the germline ends. Germline V gives CDR1 SNHLY, CDR2 FYNNEI. CDR3 amino acids: CASSADRFRGNEQFF. Written as DNA, the CDR3 is TGTGCCAGCAGTGCCGACCGATTCCGGGGCAATGAGCAGTTCTTC.

This clone was counted a few times. The rearrangement joins TRBV28 to TRBJ1-1; the D gene is possibly TRBD1 (5 bases). V lost 5 bases and J lost 0, with 10 bases in between. Germline CDR1 is MDHEN and CDR2 is SYDVKM. The CDR3 totals 14 residues. Here the CDR3 reads CASSRDSLNTEAFF. In DNA, the CDR3 is TGTGCCAGCAGTCGAGACAGCTTGAACACTGAAGCTTTCTTT.

In its sample, this clone was seen many times. The chain combines TRBV11-2 with TRBJ2-7; perhaps TRBD1 as D (6 bases). V was pared by 4 bases and J by 1 base, with 11 bases between. Germline V gives CDR1 SGHAT, CDR2 FQNNGV. This CDR3 region has 14 residues. The CDR3 nucleotides read TGTGCCAGCAGCTCCCCCAGGGGATCCTACGAGCAGTACTTC. This encodes CASSSPRGSYEQYF.

This chain joins TRBV28 and TRBJ2-3; 7 positions match TRBD1. The ends lost 2 bases at V and 2 bases at J; junction bases unmatched: 4. CDR1 MDHEN and CDR2 SYDVKM come from the germline V gene. This CDR3 comprises 15 residues. For the CDR3, the DNA is TGTGCCAGCAGTTTAACGGGACAGAACACAGATACGCAGTATTTT. Translation: CASSLTGQNTDTQYF. Looking up the rest from reference TRBV28 and TRBJ2-3 gives the full variable domain: DVKVTQSSRYLVKRTGEKVFLECVQDMDHENMFWYRQDPGLGLRLIYFSYDVKMKEKGDIPEGYSVSREKKERFSLILESASTNQTSMYLCASSLTGQNTDTQYFGPGTRLTVL.

The rearrangement joins TRBV27 to TRBJ2-7; 9 nucleotides align to TRBD1. The CDR3 is 14 amino acids. V lost 6 bases and J lost 4; bases outside the gene matches: 7. CDR1 is MNHEY and CDR2 is SMNVEV in the germline V gene (reference sequence). The DNA for the CDR3 is TGTGCCAGCAGCCCGGGACAGGGAGGGTACGAGCAGTACTTC. It codes for CASSPGQGGYEQYF.

The rearrangement uses TRBV28 and TRBJ2-7; D gene uncertain. There are 18 residues in the CDR3. V dropped 3 bases and J dropped 0 bases, with 21 bases sitting between them. Germline values: CDR1 MDHEN, CDR2 SYDVKM. CDR3 bases: TGTGCCAGCAGTTTTCCCCGAGGTCGCGGCCCGTTCTCCTACGAGCAGTACTTC. Amino acids: CASSFPRGRGPFSYEQYF.